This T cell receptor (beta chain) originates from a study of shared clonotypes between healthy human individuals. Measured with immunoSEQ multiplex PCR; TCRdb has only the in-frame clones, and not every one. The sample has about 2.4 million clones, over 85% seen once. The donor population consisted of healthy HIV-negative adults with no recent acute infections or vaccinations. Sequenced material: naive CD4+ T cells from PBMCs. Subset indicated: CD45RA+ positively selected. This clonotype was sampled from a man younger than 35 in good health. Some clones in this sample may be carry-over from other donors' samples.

DNA of the CDR3: TGTGCCAGCGAACGAGGGATAGGCACAGATACGCAGTATTTT. Protein sequence: CASERGIGTDTQYF. The chain uses TRBV9 and TRBJ2-3, with D tentatively TRBD2 (5 bases). CDR1 SGDLS and CDR2 YYNGEE come from the germline V gene. This CDR3 comprises 14 residues. V lost 7 bases, J lost 1 base, and 13 bases lay in between. Variable domain in full (rest from reference TRBV9 and TRBJ2-3): DSGVTQTPKHLITATGQRVTLRCSPRSGDLSVYWYQQSLDQGLQFLIQYYNGEERAKGNILERFSAQQFPDLHSELNLSSLELGDSALYFCASERGIGTDTQYFGPGTRLTVL.